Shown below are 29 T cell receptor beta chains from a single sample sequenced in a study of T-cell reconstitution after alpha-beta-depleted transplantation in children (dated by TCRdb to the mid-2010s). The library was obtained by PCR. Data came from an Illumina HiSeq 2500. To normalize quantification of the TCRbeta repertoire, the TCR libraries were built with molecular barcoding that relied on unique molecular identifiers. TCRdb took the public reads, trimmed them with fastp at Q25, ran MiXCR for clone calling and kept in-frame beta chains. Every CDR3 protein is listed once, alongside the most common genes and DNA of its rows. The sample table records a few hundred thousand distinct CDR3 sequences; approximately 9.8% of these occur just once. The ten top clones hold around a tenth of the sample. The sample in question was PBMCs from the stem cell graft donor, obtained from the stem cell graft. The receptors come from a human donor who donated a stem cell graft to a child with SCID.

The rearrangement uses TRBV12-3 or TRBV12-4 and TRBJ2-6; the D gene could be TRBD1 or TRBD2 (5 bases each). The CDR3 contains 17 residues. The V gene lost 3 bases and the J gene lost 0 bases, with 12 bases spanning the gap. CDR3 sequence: CASSFWDGRSGANVLTF. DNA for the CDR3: TGTGCCAGCAGTTTTTGGGACGGTCGCTCTGGGGCCAACGTCCTGACTTTC.

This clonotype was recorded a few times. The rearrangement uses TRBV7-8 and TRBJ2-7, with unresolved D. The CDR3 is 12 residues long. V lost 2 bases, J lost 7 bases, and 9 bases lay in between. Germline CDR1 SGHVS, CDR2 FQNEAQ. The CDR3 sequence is CASSLQLLEQYF. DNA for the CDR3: TGTGCCAGCAGCTTACAACTCCTGGAGCAGTACTTC.

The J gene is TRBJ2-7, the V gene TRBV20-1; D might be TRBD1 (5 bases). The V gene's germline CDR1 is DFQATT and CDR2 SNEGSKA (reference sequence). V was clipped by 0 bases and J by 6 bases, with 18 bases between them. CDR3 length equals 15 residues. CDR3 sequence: CSARDRQGRIFEQYF. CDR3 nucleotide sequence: TGCAGTGCTAGAGATCGGCAGGGAAGAATCTTCGAGCAGTACTTC.

CDR3 residues: CASSSLRTGTDTQYF. The CDR3 DNA reads TGTGCCAGCAGCTCTCTTCGGACAGGAACAGATACGCAGTATTTT. The chain links TRBV7-9 to TRBJ2-3, with 7 bases lining up with TRBD1. V trimming: 4 bases; J trimming: 3 bases; junction bases outside the gene matches: 7. The CDR3 covers 15 residues. Looked up from germline, CDR1 is SEHNR and CDR2 is FQNEAQ (reference sequence).

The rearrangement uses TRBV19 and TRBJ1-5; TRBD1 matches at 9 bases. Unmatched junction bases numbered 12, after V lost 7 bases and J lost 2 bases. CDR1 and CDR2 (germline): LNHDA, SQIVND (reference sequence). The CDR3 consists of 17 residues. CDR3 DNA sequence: TGTGCCAGTATCGAAGGACAGGGGAAATCGGGCAATCAGCCCCAGCATTTT. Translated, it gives CASIEGQGKSGNQPQHF.

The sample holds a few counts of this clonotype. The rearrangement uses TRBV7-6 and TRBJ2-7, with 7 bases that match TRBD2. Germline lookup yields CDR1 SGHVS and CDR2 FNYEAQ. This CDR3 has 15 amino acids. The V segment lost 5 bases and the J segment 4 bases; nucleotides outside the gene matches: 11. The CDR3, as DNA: TGTGCCAGCAGCCCGGCCGGCGGGGGAGTTTACGAGCAGTACTTC. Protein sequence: CASSPAGGGVYEQYF.

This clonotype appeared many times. CDR3 loop: CASSRGQSSYNEQFF. The CDR3 nucleotides read TGTGCCAGCAGCCGCGGACAGAGCTCCTACAATGAGCAGTTCTTC. The V gene is TRBV12-3 or TRBV12-4, the J gene TRBJ2-1; weak D call: TRBD1 (6 bases). This CDR3 region has 15 residues. Deletions cut 6 bases from V and 0 bases from J, with 12 bases between.

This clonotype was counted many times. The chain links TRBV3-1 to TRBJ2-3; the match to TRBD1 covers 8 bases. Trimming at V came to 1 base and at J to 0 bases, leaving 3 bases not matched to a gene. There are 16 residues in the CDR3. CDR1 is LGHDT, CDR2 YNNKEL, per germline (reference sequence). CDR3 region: CASSQARTGSTDTQYF. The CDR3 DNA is TGTGCCAGCAGCCAAGCTCGGACAGGGAGCACAGATACGCAGTATTTT.

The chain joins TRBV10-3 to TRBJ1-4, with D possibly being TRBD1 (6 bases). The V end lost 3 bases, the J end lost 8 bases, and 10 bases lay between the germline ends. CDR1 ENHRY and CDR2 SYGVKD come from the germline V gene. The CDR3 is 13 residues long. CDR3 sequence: CAISERGEEKLFF. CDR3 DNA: TGTGCCATCAGTGAAAGGGGGGAAGAAAAACTGTTTTTT.

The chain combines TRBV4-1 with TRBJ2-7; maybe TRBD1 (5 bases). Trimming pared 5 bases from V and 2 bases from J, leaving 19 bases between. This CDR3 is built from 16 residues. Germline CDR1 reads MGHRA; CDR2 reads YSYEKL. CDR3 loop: CASSAAGRDFTYEQYF. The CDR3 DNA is TGCGCCAGCAGCGCGGCTGGCAGGGATTTCACCTACGAGCAGTACTTC.

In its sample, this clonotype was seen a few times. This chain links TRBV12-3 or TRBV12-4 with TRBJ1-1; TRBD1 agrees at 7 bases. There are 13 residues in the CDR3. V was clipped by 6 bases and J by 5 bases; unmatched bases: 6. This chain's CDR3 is CASRDRENTEAFF. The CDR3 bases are TGTGCCAGCAGAGACAGGGAGAATACTGAAGCTTTCTTT.

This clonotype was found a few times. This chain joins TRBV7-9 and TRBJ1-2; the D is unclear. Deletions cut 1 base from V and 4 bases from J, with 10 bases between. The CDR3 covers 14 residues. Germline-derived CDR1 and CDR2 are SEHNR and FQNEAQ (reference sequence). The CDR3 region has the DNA TGTGCCAGCAGCTTAGTAAACGGGGTCTATGGCTACACCTTC. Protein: CASSLVNGVYGYTF. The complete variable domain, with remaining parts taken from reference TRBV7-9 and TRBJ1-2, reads DTGVSQNPRHKITKRGQNVTFRCDPISEHNRLYWYRQTLGQGPEFLTYFQNEAQLEKSRLLSDRFSAERPKGSFSTLEIQRTEQGDSAMYLCASSLVNGVYGYTFGSGTRLTVV.

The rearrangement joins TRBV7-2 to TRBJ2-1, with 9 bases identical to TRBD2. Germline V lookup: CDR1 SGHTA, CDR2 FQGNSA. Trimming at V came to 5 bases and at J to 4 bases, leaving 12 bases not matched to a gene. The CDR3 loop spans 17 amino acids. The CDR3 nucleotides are TGTGCCAGCAGCCCATTCCCCTCTAGCGGGGCATACAATGAGCAGTTCTTC. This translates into CASSPFPSSGAYNEQFF.

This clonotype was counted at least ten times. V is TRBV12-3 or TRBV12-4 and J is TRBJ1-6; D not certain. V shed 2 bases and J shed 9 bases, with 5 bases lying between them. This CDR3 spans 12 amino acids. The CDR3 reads CASSLFPSPLHF. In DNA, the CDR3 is TGTGCCAGCAGTTTATTCCCTTCACCCCTCCACTTT.

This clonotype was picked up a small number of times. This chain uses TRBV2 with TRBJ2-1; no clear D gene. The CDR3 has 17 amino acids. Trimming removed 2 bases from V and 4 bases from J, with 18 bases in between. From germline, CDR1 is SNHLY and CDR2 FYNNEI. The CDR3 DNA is TGTGCCAGCAGTGAACGTCGGCCCCTTATCCATTACAATGAGCAGTTCTTC. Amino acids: CASSERRPLIHYNEQFF.

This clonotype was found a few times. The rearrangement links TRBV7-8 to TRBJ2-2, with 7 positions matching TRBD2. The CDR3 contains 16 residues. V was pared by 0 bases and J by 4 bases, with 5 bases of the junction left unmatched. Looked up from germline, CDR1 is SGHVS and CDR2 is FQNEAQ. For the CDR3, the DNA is TGTGCCAGCAGCTTAGCGGGGGGGACGGTCACCGGGGAGCTGTTTTTT. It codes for CASSLAGGTVTGELFF.

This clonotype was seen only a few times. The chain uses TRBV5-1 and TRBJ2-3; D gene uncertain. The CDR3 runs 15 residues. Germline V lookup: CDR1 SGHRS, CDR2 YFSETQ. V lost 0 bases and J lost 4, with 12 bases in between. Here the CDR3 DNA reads TGCGCCAGCAGCTTGGGACCTCTTCCGGCAGATACGCAGTATTTT. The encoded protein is CASSLGPLPADTQYF.

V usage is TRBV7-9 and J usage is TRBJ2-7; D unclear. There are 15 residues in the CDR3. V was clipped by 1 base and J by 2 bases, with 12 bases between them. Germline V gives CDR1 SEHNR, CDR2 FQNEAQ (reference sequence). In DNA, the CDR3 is TGTGCCAGCAGCTTAGAGGGCAGGAACCCCTACGAGCAGTACTTC. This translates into CASSLEGRNPYEQYF.

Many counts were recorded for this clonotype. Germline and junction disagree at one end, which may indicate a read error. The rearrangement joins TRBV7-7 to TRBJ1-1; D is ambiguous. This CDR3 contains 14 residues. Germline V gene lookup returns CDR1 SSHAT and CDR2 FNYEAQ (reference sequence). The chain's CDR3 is CASSHRTGDTEAFF. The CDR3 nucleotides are TGTGCTAGCAGCCATAGGACTGGAGACACTGAAGCTTTCTTT.

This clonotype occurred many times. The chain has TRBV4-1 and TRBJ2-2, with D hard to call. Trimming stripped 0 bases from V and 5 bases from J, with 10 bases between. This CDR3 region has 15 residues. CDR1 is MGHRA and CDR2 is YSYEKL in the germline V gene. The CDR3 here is CASSQDVQKTGELFF. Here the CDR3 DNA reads TGCGCCAGCAGCCAAGATGTACAGAAAACCGGGGAGCTGTTTTTT.

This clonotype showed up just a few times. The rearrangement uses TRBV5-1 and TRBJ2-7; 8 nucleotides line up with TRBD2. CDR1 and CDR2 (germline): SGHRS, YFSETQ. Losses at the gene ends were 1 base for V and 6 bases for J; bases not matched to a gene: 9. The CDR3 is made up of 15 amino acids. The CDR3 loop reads CASSLIRGGLSEQYF. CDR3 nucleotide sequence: TGCGCCAGCAGCTTGATACGGGGGGGCCTCTCCGAGCAGTACTTC.

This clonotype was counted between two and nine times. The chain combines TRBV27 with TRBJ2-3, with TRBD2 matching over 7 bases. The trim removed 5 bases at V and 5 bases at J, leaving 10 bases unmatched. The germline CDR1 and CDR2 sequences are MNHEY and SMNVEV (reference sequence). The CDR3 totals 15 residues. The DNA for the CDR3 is TGTGCCAGCAGTCCCAAGCGGGGTCGGCTAGATACGCAGTATTTT. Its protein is CASSPKRGRLDTQYF.

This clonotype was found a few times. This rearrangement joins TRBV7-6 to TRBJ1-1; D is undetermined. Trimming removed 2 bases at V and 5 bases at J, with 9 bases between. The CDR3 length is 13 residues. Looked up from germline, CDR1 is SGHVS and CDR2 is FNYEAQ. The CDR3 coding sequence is TGTGCCAGCAGCTTAACCCACCTTACTGAAGCTTTCTTT. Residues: CASSLTHLTEAFF. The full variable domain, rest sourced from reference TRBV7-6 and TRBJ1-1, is GAGVSQSPRYKVTKRGQDVALRCDPISGHVSLYWYRQALGQGPEFLTYFNYEAQQDKSGLPNDRFSAERPEGSISTLTIQRTEQRDSAMYRCASSLTHLTEAFFGQGTRLTVV.

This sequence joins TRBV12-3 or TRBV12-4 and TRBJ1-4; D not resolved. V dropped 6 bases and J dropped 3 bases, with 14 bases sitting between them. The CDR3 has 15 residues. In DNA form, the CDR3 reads TGTGCCAGCAGGAACTATGGCAACTCTAATGAAAAACTGTTTTTT. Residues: CASRNYGNSNEKLFF.

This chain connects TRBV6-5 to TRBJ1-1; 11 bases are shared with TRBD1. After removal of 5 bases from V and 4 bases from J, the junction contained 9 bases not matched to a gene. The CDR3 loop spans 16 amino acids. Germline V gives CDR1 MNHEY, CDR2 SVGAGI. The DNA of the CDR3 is TGTGCCAGCAGTCCGCTGAGGGGGACAGGGGGCACTGAAGCTTTCTTT. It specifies CASSPLRGTGGTEAFF.

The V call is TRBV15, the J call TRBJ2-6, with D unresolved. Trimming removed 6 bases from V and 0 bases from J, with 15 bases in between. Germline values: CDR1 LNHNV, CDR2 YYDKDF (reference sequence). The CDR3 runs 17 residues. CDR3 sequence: CATSISGVPSGANVLTF. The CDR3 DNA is TGTGCCACCAGTATCAGTGGAGTTCCCTCTGGGGCCAACGTCCTGACTTTC.

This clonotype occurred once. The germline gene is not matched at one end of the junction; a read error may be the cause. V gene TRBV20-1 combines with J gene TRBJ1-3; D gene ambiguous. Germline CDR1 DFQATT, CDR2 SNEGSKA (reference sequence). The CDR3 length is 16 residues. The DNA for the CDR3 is TGCTGTGCTAGATCCGAGGCCCCCGGCCCTGGAAACACCATATATTTT. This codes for CCARSEAPGPGNTIYF.

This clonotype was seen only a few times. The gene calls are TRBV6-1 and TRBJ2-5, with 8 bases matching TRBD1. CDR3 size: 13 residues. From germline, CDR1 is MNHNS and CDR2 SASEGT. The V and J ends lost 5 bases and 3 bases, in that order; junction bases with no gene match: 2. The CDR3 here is CASSKTGEETQYF. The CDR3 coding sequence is TGTGCCAGCAGTAAGACAGGGGAAGAGACCCAGTACTTC.

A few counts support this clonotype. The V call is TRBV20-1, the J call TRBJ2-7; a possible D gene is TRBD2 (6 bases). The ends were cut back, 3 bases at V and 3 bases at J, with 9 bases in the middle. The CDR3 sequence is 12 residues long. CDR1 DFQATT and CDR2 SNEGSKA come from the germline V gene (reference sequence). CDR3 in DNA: TGCAGTGCTAGTATCGGGGGCTACGAGCAGTACTTC. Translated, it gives CSASIGGYEQYF.